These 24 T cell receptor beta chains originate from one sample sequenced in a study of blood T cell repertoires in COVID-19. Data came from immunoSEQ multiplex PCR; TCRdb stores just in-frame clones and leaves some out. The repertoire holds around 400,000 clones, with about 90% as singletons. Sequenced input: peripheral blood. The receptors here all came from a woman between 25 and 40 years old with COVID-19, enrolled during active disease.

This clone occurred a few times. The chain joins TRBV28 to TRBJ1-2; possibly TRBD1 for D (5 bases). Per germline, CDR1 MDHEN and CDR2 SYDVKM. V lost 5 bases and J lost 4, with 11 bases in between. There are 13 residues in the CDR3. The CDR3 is CASSLGGGYGYTF. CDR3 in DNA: TGTGCCAGCAGTCTCGGGGGGGGCTATGGCTACACCTTC.

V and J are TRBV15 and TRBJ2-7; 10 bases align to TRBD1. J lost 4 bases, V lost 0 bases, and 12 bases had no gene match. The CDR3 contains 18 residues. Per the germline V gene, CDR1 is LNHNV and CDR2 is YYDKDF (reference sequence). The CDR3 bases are TGTGCCACCAGCAGAGAGAGATGGGATTCGGGACAGGGGTACGAGCAGTACTTC. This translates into CATSRERWDSGQGYEQYF.

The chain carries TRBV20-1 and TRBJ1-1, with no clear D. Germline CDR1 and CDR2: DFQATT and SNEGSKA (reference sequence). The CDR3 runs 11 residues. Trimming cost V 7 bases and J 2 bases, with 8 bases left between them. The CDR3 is CSGDTNTEAFF. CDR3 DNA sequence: TGCAGTGGAGACACCAACACTGAAGCTTTCTTT.

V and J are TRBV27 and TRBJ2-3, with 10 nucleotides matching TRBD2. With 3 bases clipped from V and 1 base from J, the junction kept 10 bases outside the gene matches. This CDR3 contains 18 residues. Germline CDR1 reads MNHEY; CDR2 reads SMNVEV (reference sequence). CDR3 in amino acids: CASSFRARGLAGTDTQYF. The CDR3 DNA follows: TGTGCCAGCAGTTTTAGGGCCAGAGGACTAGCGGGCACAGATACGCAGTATTTT.

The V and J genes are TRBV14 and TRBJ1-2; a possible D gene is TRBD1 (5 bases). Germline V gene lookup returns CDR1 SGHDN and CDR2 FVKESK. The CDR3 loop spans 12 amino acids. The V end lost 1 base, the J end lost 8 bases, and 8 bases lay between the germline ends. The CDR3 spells CASSQGGGGYTF. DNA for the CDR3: TGTGCCAGCAGCCAAGGTGGGGGGGGCTACACCTTC. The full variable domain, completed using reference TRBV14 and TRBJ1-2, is EAGVTQFPSHSVIEKGQTVTLRCDPISGHDNLYWYRRVMGKEIKFLLHFVKESKQDESGMPNNRFLAERTGGTYSTLKVQPAELEDSGVYFCASSQGGGGYTFGSGTRLTVV.

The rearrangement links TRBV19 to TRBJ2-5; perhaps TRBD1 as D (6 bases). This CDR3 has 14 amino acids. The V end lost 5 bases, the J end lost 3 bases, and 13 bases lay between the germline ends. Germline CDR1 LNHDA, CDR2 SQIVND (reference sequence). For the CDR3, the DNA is TGTGCCAGTAGTTCGCCAGGGGTTAAAGAGACCCAGTACTTC. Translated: CASSSPGVKETQYF.

CDR3 nucleotides: TGCGCCAGCAGCTTGCCCACCTACGAGCAGTACTTC. Its protein is CASSLPTYEQYF. This chain joins TRBV5-1 and TRBJ2-7, with unresolved D. V lost 1 base, J lost 2 bases, and 4 bases lay in between. CDR1 SGHRS and CDR2 YFSETQ come from the germline V gene. There are 12 residues in the CDR3.

The CDR3 DNA is TGCAGTGCTAGCAGGGGGCGCGAGCAGTACTTC. Translated, it gives CSASRGREQYF. The chain links TRBV20-1 to TRBJ2-7; TRBD1 aligns across 8 bases. Trimming at V came to 3 bases and at J to 6 bases, leaving 1 base not matched to a gene. The CDR3 has 11 amino acids. Germline values: CDR1 DFQATT, CDR2 SNEGSKA (reference sequence).

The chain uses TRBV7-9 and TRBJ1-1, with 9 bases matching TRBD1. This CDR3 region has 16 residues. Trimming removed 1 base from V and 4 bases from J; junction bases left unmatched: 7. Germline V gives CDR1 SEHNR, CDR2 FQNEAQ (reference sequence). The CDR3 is CASSLVGTGRGTEAFF. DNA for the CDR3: TGTGCCAGCAGCTTAGTTGGGACAGGGAGGGGCACTGAAGCTTTCTTT.

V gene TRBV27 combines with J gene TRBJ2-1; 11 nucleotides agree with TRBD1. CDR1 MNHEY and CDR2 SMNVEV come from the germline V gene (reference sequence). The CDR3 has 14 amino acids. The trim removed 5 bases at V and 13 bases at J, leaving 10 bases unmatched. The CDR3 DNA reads TGTGCCAGCAGTCAGGACAGGGGGCTTCATTTTCAGTTCTTC. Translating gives CASSQDRGLHFQFF.

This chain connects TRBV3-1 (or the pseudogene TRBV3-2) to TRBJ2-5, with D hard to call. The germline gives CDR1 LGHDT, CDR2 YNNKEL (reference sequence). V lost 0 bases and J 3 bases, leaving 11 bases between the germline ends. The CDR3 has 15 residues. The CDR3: CASSQDTARKETQYF. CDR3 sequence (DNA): TGTGCCAGCAGCCAAGATACGGCTAGGAAAGAGACCCAGTACTTC.

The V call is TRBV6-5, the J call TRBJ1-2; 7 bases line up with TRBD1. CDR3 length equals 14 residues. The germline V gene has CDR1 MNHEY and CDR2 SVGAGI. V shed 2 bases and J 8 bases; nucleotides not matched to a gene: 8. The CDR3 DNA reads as TGTGCCAGCAGTTACCTTGACAGGGTCGACGGCTACACCTTC. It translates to CASSYLDRVDGYTF.

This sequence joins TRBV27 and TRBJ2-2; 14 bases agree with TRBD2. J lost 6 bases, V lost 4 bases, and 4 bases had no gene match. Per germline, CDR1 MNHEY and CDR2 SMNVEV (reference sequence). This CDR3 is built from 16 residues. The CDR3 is CASSSRLAGGPGELFF. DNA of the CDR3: TGTGCCAGCAGTTCGAGACTAGCGGGAGGGCCCGGGGAGCTGTTTTTT.

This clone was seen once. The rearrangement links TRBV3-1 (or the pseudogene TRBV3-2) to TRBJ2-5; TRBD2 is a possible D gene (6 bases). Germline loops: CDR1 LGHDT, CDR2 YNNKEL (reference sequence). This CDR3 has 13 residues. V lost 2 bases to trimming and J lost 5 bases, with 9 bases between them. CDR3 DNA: TGTGCCAGCAGCCAATGGGCGGGGGAGACCCAGTACTTC. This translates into CASSQWAGETQYF.

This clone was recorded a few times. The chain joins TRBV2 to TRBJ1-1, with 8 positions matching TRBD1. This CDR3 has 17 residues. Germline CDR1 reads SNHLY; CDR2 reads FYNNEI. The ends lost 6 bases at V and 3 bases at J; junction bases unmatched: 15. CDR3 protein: CASSPWTGYEGDTEAFF. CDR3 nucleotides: TGTGCCAGCAGCCCCTGGACAGGGTATGAGGGAGACACTGAAGCTTTCTTT.

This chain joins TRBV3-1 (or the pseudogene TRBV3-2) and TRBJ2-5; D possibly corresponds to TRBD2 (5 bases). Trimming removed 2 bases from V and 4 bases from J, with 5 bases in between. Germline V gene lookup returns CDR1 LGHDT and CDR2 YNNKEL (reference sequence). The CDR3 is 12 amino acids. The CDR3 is CASSQTRETQYF. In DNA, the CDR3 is TGTGCCAGCAGCCAAACTAGAGAGACCCAGTACTTC.

As DNA, the CDR3 is TGCAGTGCTAGACCGGGGAGAGGCTACACCTTC. Residues: CSARPGRGYTF. The chain is built from TRBV20-1 and TRBJ1-2; D not resolved. The CDR3 spans 11 residues. V was cut by 2 bases and J by 8 bases, with 9 bases left in between. CDR1 is DFQATT, CDR2 SNEGSKA, per germline (reference sequence).

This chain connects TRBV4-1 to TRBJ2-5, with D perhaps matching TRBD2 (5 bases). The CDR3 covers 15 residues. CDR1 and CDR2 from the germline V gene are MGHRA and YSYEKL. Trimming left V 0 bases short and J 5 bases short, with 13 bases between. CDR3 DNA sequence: TGCGCCAGCAGCCAAGATCGTCGGGGATGGGAGACCCAGTACTTC. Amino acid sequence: CASSQDRRGWETQYF.

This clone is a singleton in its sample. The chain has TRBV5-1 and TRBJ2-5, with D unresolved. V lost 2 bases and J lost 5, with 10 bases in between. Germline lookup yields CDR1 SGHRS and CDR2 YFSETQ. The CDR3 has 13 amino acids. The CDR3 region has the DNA TGCGCCAGCAGCTTCAGCGCGGAGGAGACCCAGTACTTC. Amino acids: CASSFSAEETQYF.

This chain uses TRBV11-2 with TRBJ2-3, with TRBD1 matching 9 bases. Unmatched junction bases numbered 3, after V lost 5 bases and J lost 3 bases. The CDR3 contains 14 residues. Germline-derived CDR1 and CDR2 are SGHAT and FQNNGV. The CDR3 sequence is CASSVDRGTDTQYF. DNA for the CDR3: TGTGCCAGCAGCGTGGACAGGGGAACAGATACGCAGTATTTT.

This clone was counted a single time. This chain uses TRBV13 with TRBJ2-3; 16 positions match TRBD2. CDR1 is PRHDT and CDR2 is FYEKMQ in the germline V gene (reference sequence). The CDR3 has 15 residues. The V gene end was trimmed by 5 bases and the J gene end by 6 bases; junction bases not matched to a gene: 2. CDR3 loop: CASSTGLAGGDTQYF. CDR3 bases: TGTGCCAGCAGCACGGGACTAGCGGGAGGGGATACGCAGTATTTT. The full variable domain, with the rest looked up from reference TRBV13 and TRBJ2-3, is AAGVIQSPRHLIKEKRETATLKCYPIPRHDTVYWYQQGPGQDPQFLISFYEKMQSDKGSIPDRFSAQQFSDYHSELNMSSLELGDSALYFCASSTGLAGGDTQYFGPGTRLTVL.

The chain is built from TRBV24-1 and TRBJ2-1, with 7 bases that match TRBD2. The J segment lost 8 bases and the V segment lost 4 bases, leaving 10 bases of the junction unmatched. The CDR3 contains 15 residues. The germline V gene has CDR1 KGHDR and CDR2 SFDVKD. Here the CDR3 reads CATSDPRTSFDEQFF. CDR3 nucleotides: TGTGCCACCAGTGACCCGAGGACTAGTTTCGATGAGCAGTTCTTC.

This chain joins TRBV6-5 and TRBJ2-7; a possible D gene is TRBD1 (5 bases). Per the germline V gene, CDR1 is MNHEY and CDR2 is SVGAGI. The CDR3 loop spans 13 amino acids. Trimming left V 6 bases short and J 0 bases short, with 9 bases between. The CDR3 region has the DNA TGTGCCAGCAGGGGGCCTCTCTCCTACGAGCAGTACTTC. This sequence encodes CASRGPLSYEQYF.

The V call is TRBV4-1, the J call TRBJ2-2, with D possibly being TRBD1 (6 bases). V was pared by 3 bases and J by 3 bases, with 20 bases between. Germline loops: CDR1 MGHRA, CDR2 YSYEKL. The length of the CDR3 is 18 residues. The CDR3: CASSQPLMPGEHTGELFF. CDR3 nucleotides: TGCGCCAGCAGCCAGCCCCTCATGCCAGGGGAGCACACCGGGGAGCTGTTTTTT.